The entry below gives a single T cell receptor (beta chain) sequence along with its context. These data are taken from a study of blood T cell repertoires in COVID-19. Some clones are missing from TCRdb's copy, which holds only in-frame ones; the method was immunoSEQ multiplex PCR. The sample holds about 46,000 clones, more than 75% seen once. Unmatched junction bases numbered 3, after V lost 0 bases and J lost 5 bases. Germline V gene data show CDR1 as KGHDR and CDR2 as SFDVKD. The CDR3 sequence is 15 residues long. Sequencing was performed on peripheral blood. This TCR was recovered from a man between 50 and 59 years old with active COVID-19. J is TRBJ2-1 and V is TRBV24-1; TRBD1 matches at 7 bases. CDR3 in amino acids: CATSDLGTAHNEQFF. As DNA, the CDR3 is TGTGCCACCAGTGATTTGGGGACAGCTCACAATGAGCAGTTCTTC.